This T cell receptor beta chain was observed in a study of blood T cell repertoires in COVID-19. Here immunoSEQ multiplex PCR was the method, and the copy in TCRdb shows in-frame clones only, minus some. This sample carries 95,000 to 100,000 clones, about four fifths of them seen once, and the ten largest clones take 15% to 20%. The germline V gene encodes CDR1 SGHTA and CDR2 FQGNSA. CDR3 size: 16 residues. V lost 1 base to trimming and J lost 6 bases; unmatched junction nucleotides: 2. The sequenced sample consisted of peripheral blood. The chain couples TRBV7-2 to TRBJ2-1, with TRBD2 matching over 14 bases. This clonotype originated in a woman older than 75 with active or convalescent COVID-19. CDR3 sequence: CASSLEGTSGSNEQFF. DNA of the CDR3: TGTGCCAGCAGCTTAGAAGGGACTAGCGGGAGCAATGAGCAGTTCTTC.